The clone carrying this T cell receptor (beta chain) appeared once. Its antigen is unknown. Looked up from germline, CDR1 is SGDLS and CDR2 is YYNGEE. The ends lost 2 bases at V and 6 bases at J; junction bases unmatched: 6. The CDR3 runs 14 residues. The PCR employed 60 Vbeta primers together with 13 Jbeta primers. Libraries were prepared by immunoSEQ multiplex PCR; TCRdb keeps only in-frame clonotypes and omits some of them. This sample has some 130,000 clones; over 70% occur once, and the top ten carry roughly 3.1%. The data were obtained in a study of cytomegalovirus exposure and HLA in healthy donors. Study conclusions and caveats: Earlier analysis found most TCR beta V segments productive about 87% or about 30% of the time. Investigators reported 164 TCR beta chains as tied to cytomegalovirus.

Sequenced input: PBMCs. The clonotype originates from a man in his thirties or forties in good health and CMV-seronegative. The V gene is TRBV9, the J gene TRBJ1-2, with 8 bases matching TRBD1. In DNA, the CDR3 is TGTGCCAGCAGCGTCGGGACAGGAGCCCATGGCTACACCTTC. Protein sequence: CASSVGTGAHGYTF.